This paragraph reports one T cell receptor beta chain. TCRdb keeps only in-frame clones here, not all; method: immunoSEQ multiplex PCR. This sample carries tens of thousands of clones, 71% of them seen once, and the ten largest clones take approximately 15%. The entry originates in a study of T cell clones after liver transplantation. Study-level background: Liver transplant recipients had immunosuppression withdrawal attempted within 2 years. Post-transplant blood was tracked for graft-donor-reactive T cell clones identified in a pre-transplant mixed lymphocyte reaction. Standard immunosuppression, with no induction, continued until 12-24 months after transplant.

Germline-derived CDR1 and CDR2 are MDHEN and SYDVKM. The V end lost 2 bases, the J end lost 8 bases, and 10 bases lay between the germline ends. The CDR3 runs 14 residues. Unstimulated PBMCs were sorted into CD3+CD4+ and CD3+CD8+ populations. The clonotype was recovered from a human donor who received a liver transplant. The material was CD4+ T cells from blood, obtained before liver transplant. The chain combines TRBV28 with TRBJ1-6; D is perhaps TRBD1 (5 bases). CDR3: CASSLRQIHSPLHF. The CDR3 DNA follows: TGTGCCAGCAGTTTAAGACAGATACATTCACCCCTCCACTTT.